This T cell receptor beta chain was documented in a study of CD8 T cells in ankylosing spondylitis. General study results and limits: It appeared that ankylosing spondylitis blood was characterized by a TCR beta motif of several highly homologous variants. Disease-linked clones were reportedly significantly enriched in matched ankylosing spondylitis synovial fluid. Clones linked with disease were CD8+ and fairly uncommon in the peripheral blood.

This clonotype was observed at least ten times. Its antigen is unidentified. With molecular barcodes, quantitative 5'-RACE was used to make the TCR beta libraries. One entry per CDR3 protein results from TCRdb running MiXCR on the 5' RACE reads. The data contain roughly 250,000 distinct CDR3 sequences, roughly 8.6% of them singletons. Germline V gene lookup returns CDR1 SGHTA and CDR2 FQGTGA. The CDR3 extends over 13 amino acids. Trimming removed 1 base at V and 5 bases at J, with 5 bases between. J is TRBJ2-2 and V is TRBV7-3, with D unclear. The TCR originated in a male donor with ankylosing spondylitis or in good health (not recorded which). Material for sequencing was blood, either unsorted or a sorted T cell fraction (not recorded which). CDR3 loop: CASSLSATGELFF. CDR3 nucleotide sequence: TGTGCCAGCAGCTTAAGTGCAACCGGGGAGCTGTTTTTT.